The TCR beta chain described here comes from a study of shared clonotypes between healthy human individuals. Trimming left V 0 bases short and J 8 bases short, with 14 bases between. The germline gives CDR1 LGHNA, CDR2 YSLEER. This CDR3 is built from 15 residues. Clones were sequenced by immunoSEQ multiplex PCR, and TCRdb holds only the in-frame ones, with some missing. There are over 2 million clones in the sample; about 90% occur only once, and about 0.41% lies in the top ten. Sequenced input: naive CD4+ T cells from PBMCs. Stated subset: CD45RA+ positively selected. The TCR sequence derives from a man between 18 and 29 years old in good health. Some clones in this sample may be carry-over from other donors' samples. V gene TRBV4-3 combines with J gene TRBJ2-4; D is tentatively TRBD1 or TRBD2 (7 bases each). The CDR3 nucleotides read TGCGCCAGCAGCCAAGATGGCAGGGGGGGGGACATTCAGTACTTC. Translating it yields CASSQDGRGGDIQYF.